These 17 T cell receptor beta chains were all obtained from the same sample, sequenced in a study of blood T cells in healthy people across ages. The second PCR ran roughly 7 to 12 cycles with a sample-barcoded 5' primer and J-beta primers. From the 5' RACE reads, TCRdb called clonotypes with MiXCR, one entry per CDR3 protein. This sample has hundreds of thousands of distinct CDR3 sequences; about 61% occur once, and the top ten carry roughly 24%. The specimen was blood. The receptors shown here come from a man aged 35-49 years in good health.

V gene TRBV6-4 combines with J gene TRBJ1-1; TRBD1 matches at 7 bases. V was pared by 6 bases and J by 3 bases, with 13 bases of the junction left unmatched. The CDR3 totals 16 residues. CDR1 and CDR2 from the germline V gene are MRHNA and SNTAGT. CDR3 DNA sequence: TGTGCCAGCAGCCGGGAGTACAGGGGTGGAGACACTGAAGCTTTCTTT. Its translation is CASSREYRGGDTEAFF.

As DNA, the CDR3 is TGCGCCAGCAGCAAGGACGGGAATGAGCAGTTCTTC. This codes for CASSKDGNEQFF. The chain combines TRBV4-1 with TRBJ2-1; D not resolved. The germline CDR1 and CDR2 sequences are MGHRA and YSYEKL. This CDR3 has 12 amino acids. Trimming shortened V by 5 bases and J by 7 bases, and 9 bases separated the two germline ends.

The genes are TRBV15 and TRBJ2-7; TRBD2 might be the D (5 bases). CDR1 is LNHNV, CDR2 YYDKDF, per germline (reference sequence). V lost 5 bases to trimming and J lost 5 bases, with 16 bases between them. The length of the CDR3 is 14 residues. Here the CDR3 reads CATSLGSGTDEQYF. The CDR3 region has the DNA TGTGCCACCAGCCTTGGGAGCGGAACCGACGAGCAGTACTTC.

This clonotype occurred a few times. The chain uses TRBV5-1 and TRBJ2-7; D remains unclear. Germline loops: CDR1 SGHRS, CDR2 YFSETQ. V was clipped by 4 bases and J by 0 bases, with 11 bases between them. The CDR3 covers 14 residues. CDR3 sequence: CASSVDAHSYEQYF. DNA for the CDR3: TGCGCCAGCAGCGTCGACGCCCACTCCTACGAGCAGTACTTC.

This clonotype was counted ten times or more. The chain links TRBV6-2 or TRBV6-3 to TRBJ2-7, with D perhaps matching TRBD1 (6 bases). Per germline, CDR1 MNHEY and CDR2 SVGEGT. This CDR3 is 15 amino acids long. Trimming cost V 4 bases and J 2 bases, with 15 bases left between them. CDR3 nucleotide sequence: TGTGCCAGCAGTTCATGGACAGACAACACCTACGAGCAGTACTTC. This translates into CASSSWTDNTYEQYF.

A few counts support this clonotype. Compared with germline, one end of the junction differs, possibly owing to a read error. This sequence joins TRBV7-8 and TRBJ2-7; TRBD1 might be the D (7 bases). From germline, CDR1 is SGHVS and CDR2 FQNEAQ. The CDR3 extends over 13 amino acids. The CDR3 DNA sequence: TGTGCCAGCAGCCTAGCGACAGGGTCGGCGCAGTACTTC. This gives the protein CASSLATGSAQYF.

V is TRBV7-3 and J is TRBJ2-3; D remains unclear. The V and J ends lost 5 bases and 5 bases respectively, with 11 bases between them. This CDR3 is built from 13 residues. In germline, CDR1 is SGHTA, CDR2 FQGTGA. In DNA form, the CDR3 reads TGTGCCAGCAGCCCTGCTCCTCGAGATACGCAGTATTTT. It translates to CASSPAPRDTQYF.

J is TRBJ2-6 and V is TRBV7-2; weak D call: TRBD1 (5 bases). The CDR3 covers 16 residues. From germline, CDR1 is SGHTA and CDR2 FQGNSA. V shed 1 base and J shed 2 bases, with 9 bases lying between them. CDR3 protein: CASSLVRAAGANVLTF. DNA for the CDR3: TGTGCCAGCAGCTTAGTCAGGGCTGCTGGGGCCAACGTCCTGACTTTC.

The chain is built from TRBV5-1 and TRBJ2-7, with 7 bases identical to TRBD1. V gave up 0 bases and J gave up 1 base; unmatched junction bases: 7. CDR3 length: 16 amino acids. Germline V gives CDR1 SGHRS, CDR2 YFSETQ. CDR3 coding DNA: TGCGCCAGCAGCTTGGCCCGTGACAGGGCTTCCTACGAGCAGTACTTC. Its protein is CASSLARDRASYEQYF.

This chain uses TRBV18 with TRBJ2-7, with 10 bases identical to TRBD1. The CDR3 length is 17 residues. Germline trimming cut 3 bases from V and 5 bases from J; bases unmatched to any gene: 13. Germline V gene lookup returns CDR1 KGHSH and CDR2 LQKENI. The CDR3 is CASSPNHPRTGGNEQYF. The DNA for the CDR3 is TGTGCCAGCTCACCGAACCACCCGAGGACAGGGGGTAACGAGCAGTACTTC.

There are a few counts of this clonotype. The chain has TRBV6-1 and TRBJ2-7; D unclear. Germline CDR1 is MNHNS and CDR2 is SASEGT. The V end lost 7 bases, the J end lost 1 base, and 5 bases lay between the germline ends. This CDR3 contains 11 residues. CDR3 in amino acids: CASKGSYEQYF. In nucleotides, the CDR3 is TGTGCCAGCAAGGGATCCTACGAGCAGTACTTC.

This clonotype has more than one count but fewer than ten. This chain connects TRBV21-1 to TRBJ2-1; the D segment call TRBD1 is taken from the table without a DNA check. TRBV21-1 is assigned pseudogene status. The CDR3 spans 13 residues. CDR3 DNA: TGTGCCAGCAGCAATGATCGGACAGTAGAGCAGTTCTTC. Translating it yields CASSNDRTVEQFF.

The chain uses TRBV28 and TRBJ2-6, with 9 nucleotides matching TRBD2. V shed 9 bases and J 2 bases; nucleotides not matched to a gene: 11. The CDR3 is 17 amino acids. In germline, CDR1 is MDHEN, CDR2 SYDVKM. CDR3 nucleotides: TGTGCCAGTACCGCGGGAGGGGGAGTCACTGGGGCCAACGTCCTGACTTTC. Translated, it gives CASTAGGGVTGANVLTF.

The V gene is TRBV28, the J gene TRBJ2-1; TRBD2 matches at 9 bases. Germline lookup yields CDR1 MDHEN and CDR2 SYDVKM. V lost 6 bases to trimming and J lost 4 bases; unmatched junction nucleotides: 10. CDR3 size: 16 residues. CDR3 DNA: TGTGCCAGCAGATCCTTAGCGGGAGAGTCATACAATGAGCAGTTCTTC. The encoded protein is CASRSLAGESYNEQFF.

To note about this clonotype: It may be a read error: a sequence one base away is much more abundant. The chain uses TRBV4-3 and TRBJ2-4, with 8 bases that match TRBD1. TRBJ2-7 matches the DNA end more closely, so the J call is doubtful. This CDR3 contains 15 residues. CDR1 is LGHNA, CDR2 YSLEER, per germline. The CDR3 sequence: CASSQDPVQGDEQYF. CDR3 in DNA: TGCGCCAGCAGCCAAGATCCCGTACAGGGGGACGAGCAGTACTTC.

This chain links TRBV5-5 with TRBJ2-7; 8 nucleotides match TRBD2. Trimming removed 2 bases from V and 0 bases from J; junction bases left unmatched: 10. Per germline, CDR1 SGHKS and CDR2 YYEKEE (reference sequence). The CDR3 length is 17 residues. CDR3 sequence reads: CASSFFSKRGSSYEQYF. CDR3 nucleotide sequence: TGTGCCAGCAGCTTTTTTAGTAAGCGGGGGAGCTCCTACGAGCAGTACTTC.

This clonotype occurred many times. The chain is built from TRBV20-1 and TRBJ2-5; D uncertain. The CDR3 loop spans 13 amino acids. The V and J ends lost 2 bases and 1 base respectively, with 8 bases between them. Germline V gene data show CDR1 as DFQATT and CDR2 as SNEGSKA (reference sequence). CDR3 protein: CSARLTSQETQYF. The DNA for the CDR3 is TGCAGTGCTAGACTGACATCCCAAGAGACCCAGTACTTC.